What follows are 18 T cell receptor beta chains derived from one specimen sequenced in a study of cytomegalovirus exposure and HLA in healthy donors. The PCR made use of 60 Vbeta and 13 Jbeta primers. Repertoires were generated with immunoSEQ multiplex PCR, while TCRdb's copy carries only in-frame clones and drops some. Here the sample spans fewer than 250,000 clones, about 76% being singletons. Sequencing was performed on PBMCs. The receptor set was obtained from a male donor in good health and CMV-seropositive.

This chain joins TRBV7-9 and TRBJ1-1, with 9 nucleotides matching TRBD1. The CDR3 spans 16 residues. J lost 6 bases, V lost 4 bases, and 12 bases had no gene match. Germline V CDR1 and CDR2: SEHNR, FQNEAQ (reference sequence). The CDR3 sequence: CASSYTGGIGGPEAFF. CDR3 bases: TGTGCCAGCAGCTATACAGGGGGCATTGGGGGGCCTGAAGCTTTCTTT.

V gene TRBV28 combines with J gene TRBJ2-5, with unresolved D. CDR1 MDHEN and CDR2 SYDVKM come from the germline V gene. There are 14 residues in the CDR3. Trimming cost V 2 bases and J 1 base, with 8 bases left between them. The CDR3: CASSLGRIQETQYF. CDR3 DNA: TGTGCCAGCAGTTTAGGCAGAATCCAAGAGACCCAGTACTTC. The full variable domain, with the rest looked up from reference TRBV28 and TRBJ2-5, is DVKVTQSSRYLVKRTGEKVFLECVQDMDHENMFWYRQDPGLGLRLIYFSYDVKMKEKGDIPEGYSVSREKKERFSLILESASTNQTSMYLCASSLGRIQETQYFGPGTRLLVL.

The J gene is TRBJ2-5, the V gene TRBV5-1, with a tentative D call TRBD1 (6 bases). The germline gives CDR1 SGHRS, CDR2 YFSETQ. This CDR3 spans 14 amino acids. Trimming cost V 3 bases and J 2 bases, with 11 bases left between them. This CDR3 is CASSSWTEQETQYF. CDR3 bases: TGCGCCAGCAGCTCATGGACAGAGCAAGAGACCCAGTACTTC. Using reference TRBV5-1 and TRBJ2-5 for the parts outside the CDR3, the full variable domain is KAGVTQTPRYLIKTRGQQVTLSCSPISGHRSVSWYQQTPGQGLQFLFEYFSETQRNKGNFPGRFSGRQFSNSRSEMNVSTLELGDSALYLCASSSWTEQETQYFGPGTRLLVL.

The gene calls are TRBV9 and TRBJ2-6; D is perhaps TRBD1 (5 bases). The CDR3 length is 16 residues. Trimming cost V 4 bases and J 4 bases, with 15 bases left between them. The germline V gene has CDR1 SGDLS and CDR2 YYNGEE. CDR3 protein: CASSPSGSVGANVLTF. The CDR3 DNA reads TGTGCCAGCAGCCCTTCAGGGTCTGTCGGGGCCAACGTCCTGACTTTC.

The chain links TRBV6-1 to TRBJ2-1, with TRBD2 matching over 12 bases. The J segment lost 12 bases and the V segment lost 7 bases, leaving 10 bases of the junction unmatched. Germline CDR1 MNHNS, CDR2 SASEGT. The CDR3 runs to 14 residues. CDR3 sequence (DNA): TGTGCCAGCACCACGGACTCGACTAGCGGGGGGCAGTTCTTC. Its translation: CASTTDSTSGGQFF.

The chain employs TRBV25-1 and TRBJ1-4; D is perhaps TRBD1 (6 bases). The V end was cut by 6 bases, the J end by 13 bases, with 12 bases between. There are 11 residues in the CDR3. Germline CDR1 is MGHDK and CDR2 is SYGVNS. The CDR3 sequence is CASSSSTGLFF. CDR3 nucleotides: TGTGCCAGCAGCTCGTCGACAGGACTGTTTTTT.

CDR3 nucleotide sequence: TGTGCCAGCAGTTCCCCCCCTCCGAACACTGAAGCTTTCTTT. The encoded protein is CASSSPPPNTEAFF. The J gene is TRBJ1-1, the V gene TRBV2; D remains unclear. The ends were cut back, 5 bases at V and 1 base at J, with 11 bases in the middle. In germline, CDR1 is SNHLY, CDR2 FYNNEI. This CDR3 has 14 residues.

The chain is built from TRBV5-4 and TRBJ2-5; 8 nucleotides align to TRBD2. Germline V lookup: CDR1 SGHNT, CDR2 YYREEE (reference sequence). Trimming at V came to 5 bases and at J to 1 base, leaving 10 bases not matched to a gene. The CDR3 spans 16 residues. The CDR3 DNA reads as TGTGCCAGCAGTCCTTCGGGACTAGTGAGCCAAGAGACCCAGTACTTC. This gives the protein CASSPSGLVSQETQYF. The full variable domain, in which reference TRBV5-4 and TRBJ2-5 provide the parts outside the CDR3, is ETGVTQSPTHLIKTRGQQVTLRCSSQSGHNTVSWYQQALGQGPQFIFQYYREEENGRGNFPPRFSGLQFPNYSSELNVNALELDDSALYLCASSPSGLVSQETQYFGPGTRLLVL.

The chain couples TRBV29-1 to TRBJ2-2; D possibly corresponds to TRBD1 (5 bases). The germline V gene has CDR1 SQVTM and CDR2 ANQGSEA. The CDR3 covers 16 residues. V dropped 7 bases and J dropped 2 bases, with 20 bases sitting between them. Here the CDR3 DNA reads TGCAGCGCTGACAGCAGGGAAACCCGAAACACCGGGGAGCTGTTTTTT. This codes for CSADSRETRNTGELFF.

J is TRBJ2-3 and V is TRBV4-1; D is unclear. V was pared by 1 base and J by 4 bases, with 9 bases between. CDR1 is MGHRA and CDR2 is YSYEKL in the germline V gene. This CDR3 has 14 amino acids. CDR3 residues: CASSQVEFSDTQYF. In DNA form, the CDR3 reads TGCGCCAGCAGCCAAGTAGAGTTTTCAGATACGCAGTATTTT.

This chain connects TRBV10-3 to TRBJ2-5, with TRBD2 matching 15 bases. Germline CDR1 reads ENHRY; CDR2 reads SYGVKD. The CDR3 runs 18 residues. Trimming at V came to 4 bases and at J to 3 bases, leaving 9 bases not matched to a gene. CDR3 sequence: CAISGTSGGAGREETQYF. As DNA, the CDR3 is TGTGCCATCAGTGGGACTAGCGGGGGGGCGGGACGAGAAGAGACCCAGTACTTC.

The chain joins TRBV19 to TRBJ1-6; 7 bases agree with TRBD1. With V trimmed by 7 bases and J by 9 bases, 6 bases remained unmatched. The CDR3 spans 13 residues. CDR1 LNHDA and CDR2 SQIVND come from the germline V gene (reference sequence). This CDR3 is CASTPDRVSPLHF. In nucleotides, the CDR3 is TGTGCCAGTACCCCCGACAGGGTTTCACCCCTCCACTTT. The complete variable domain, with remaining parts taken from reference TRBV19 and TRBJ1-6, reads DGGITQSPKYLFRKEGQNVTLSCEQNLNHDAMYWYRQDPGQGLRLIYYSQIVNDFQKGDIAEGYSVSREKKESFPLTVTSAQKNPTAFYLCASTPDRVSPLHFGNGTRLTVT.

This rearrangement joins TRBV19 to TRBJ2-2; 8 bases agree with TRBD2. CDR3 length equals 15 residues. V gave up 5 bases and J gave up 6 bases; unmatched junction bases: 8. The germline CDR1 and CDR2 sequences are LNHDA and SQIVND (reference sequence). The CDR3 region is CASSSASGQSGELFF. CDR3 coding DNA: TGTGCCAGTAGTTCGGCTAGCGGGCAATCCGGGGAGCTGTTTTTT.

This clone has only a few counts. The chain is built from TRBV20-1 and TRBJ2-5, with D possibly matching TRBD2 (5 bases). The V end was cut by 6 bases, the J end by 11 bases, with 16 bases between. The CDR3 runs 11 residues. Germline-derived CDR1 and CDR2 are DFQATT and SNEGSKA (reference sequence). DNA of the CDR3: TGCAGTGCCGTCCGAATGGGAGAGCAGTACTTC. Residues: CSAVRMGEQYF.

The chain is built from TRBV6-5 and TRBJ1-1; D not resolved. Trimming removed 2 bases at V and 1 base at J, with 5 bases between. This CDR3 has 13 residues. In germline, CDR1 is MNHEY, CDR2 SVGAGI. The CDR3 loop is CASSYMANTEAFF. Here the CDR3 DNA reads TGTGCCAGCAGTTACATGGCGAACACTGAAGCTTTCTTT.

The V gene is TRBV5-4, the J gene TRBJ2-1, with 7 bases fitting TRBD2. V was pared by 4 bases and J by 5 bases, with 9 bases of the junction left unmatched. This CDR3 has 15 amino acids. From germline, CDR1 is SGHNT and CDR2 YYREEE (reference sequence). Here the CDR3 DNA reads TGTGCCAGCAGCAACGTACTAGCGAGCCACAATGAGCAGTTCTTC. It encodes CASSNVLASHNEQFF.

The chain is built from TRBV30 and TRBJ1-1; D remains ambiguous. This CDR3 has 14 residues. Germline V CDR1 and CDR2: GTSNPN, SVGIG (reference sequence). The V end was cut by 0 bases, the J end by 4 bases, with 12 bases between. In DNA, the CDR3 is TGTGCCTGGAGTGTAATCGGGTTTACCACTGAAGCTTTCTTT. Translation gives CAWSVIGFTTEAFF.

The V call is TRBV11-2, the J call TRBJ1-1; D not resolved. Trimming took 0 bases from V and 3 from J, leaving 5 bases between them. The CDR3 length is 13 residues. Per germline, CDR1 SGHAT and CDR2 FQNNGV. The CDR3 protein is CASSLDRDTEAFF. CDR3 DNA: TGTGCCAGCAGCTTAGACCGGGACACTGAAGCTTTCTTT.